A selection of T cell receptor beta chains follows, all from one sample in a study of T cell repertoires in cytomegalovirus infection. Using its own MiXCR run on the reads, TCRdb lists one record per CDR3 protein. The sample shows under 600,000 distinct CDR3 sequences, more than 15% of them seen only once. Sequencing input: CD8+ T cells from PBMCs. The receptors come from a human donor in good health (CMV status not recorded). Some clones in this sample may be carry-over from other donors' samples. Both conserved end residues are part of each CDR3. Each record gives: clone size, D gene, V gene, J gene, CDR3 DNA, CDR3 protein. A D gene is named only where the DNA matches it firmly. Where a row states a size, it is once, few, many or the class of an expanded clone; other rows omit it.

size: few
D: -
V: TRBV11-3
J: TRBJ1-5
DNA: TGTGCCAGCAGCTGGACAAGGCGAATATATAGCAATCAGCCCCAGCATTTT
CDR3: CASSWTRRIYSNQPQHF

size: many
D: -
V: TRBV14
J: TRBJ2-1
DNA: TGTGCCAGCAGCCAAGTTCGGCTAGCTAGCAATGAGCAGTTCTTC
CDR3: CASSQVRLASNEQFF

size: -
D: TRBD1
V: TRBV19
J: TRBJ2-7
DNA: TGTGCCAGTAGTATAGATGGGACAGGTTCCTACGAGCAGTACTTC
CDR3: CASSIDGTGSYEQYF

size: many
D: -
V: TRBV27
J: TRBJ2-1
DNA: TGTGCCAGCTTGACATCGGGACACTTAAACAATGAGCAGTTCTTC
CDR3: CASLTSGHLNNEQFF

size: -
D: TRBD1
V: TRBV28
J: TRBJ1-2
DNA: TGTGCCAGCAGGCCGGACAGGGCGGATTATGGCTACACCTTC
CDR3: CASRPDRADYGYTF

size: -
D: -
V: TRBV19
J: TRBJ1-2
DNA: TGTGCCAGTCGAGCGGGAAACTATGGCTACACCTTC
CDR3: CASRAGNYGYTF

size: many
D: -
V: TRBV7-9
J: TRBJ2-7
DNA: TGTGCCAGCAGCTCGGGACCAAAGCCCTACGAGCAGTACTTC
CDR3: CASSSGPKPYEQYF

size: many
D: -
V: TRBV6-1
J: TRBJ1-1
DNA: TGTGCCAGCAGTGACACCAGGAGGAACACTGAAGCTTTCTTT
CDR3: CASSDTRRNTEAFF

size: -
D: -
V: TRBV20-1
J: TRBJ2-5
DNA: TGCAGTGCTAGAGATCTAGCCAGGGGTGAGACCCAGTACTTC
CDR3: CSARDLARGETQYF

size: -
D: -
V: TRBV6-6
J: TRBJ2-4
DNA: TGTGCCAGCAGTTACAACCCTGCAGGAGCCAAAAACATTCAGTACTTC
CDR3: CASSYNPAGAKNIQYF

size: -
D: -
V: TRBV19
J: TRBJ1-2
DNA: TGTGCCAGTAGTATCGACGGGAGTTGGTATGGCTACACCTTC
CDR3: CASSIDGSWYGYTF

size: -
D: TRBD2
V: TRBV11-2
J: TRBJ2-3
DNA: TGTGCCAGCAGCTTAGTCCCGCGGGAGGGCGCAGATACGCAGTATTTT
CDR3: CASSLVPREGADTQYF

size: many
D: TRBD2
V: TRBV10-3
J: TRBJ2-5
DNA: TGTGCCATCAGTGAGTCTGCGGGGGAGCAAGAGACCCAGTACTTC
CDR3: CAISESAGEQETQYF

size: many
D: TRBD2
V: TRBV7-9
J: TRBJ2-3
DNA: TGTGCCAGCAGCCGACTAGCGGGGGTCATGGATACGCAGTATTTT
CDR3: CASSRLAGVMDTQYF

size: -
D: -
V: TRBV15
J: TRBJ1-2
DNA: TGTGCCACCAGCAGAGGAGGGACGCCGAACTATGGCTACACCTTC
CDR3: CATSRGGTPNYGYTF

size: many
D: TRBD2
V: TRBV7-6
J: TRBJ2-3
DNA: TGTGCCAGCAGCAAAACGGGACTAGCGGGCTACCATGCGCAGTATTTT
CDR3: CASSKTGLAGYHAQYF

size: -
D: TRBD1
V: TRBV6-1
J: TRBJ1-1
DNA: TGTGCCAGCAGTATTACTGACAGGGGGAACACTGAAGCTTTCTTT
CDR3: CASSITDRGNTEAFF

size: many
D: -
V: TRBV2
J: TRBJ2-1
DNA: TGTGCCGAGGGGGGAGGGGATGAGCAGTTCTTC
CDR3: CAEGGGDEQFF

size: many
D: -
V: TRBV7-8
J: TRBJ2-1
DNA: TGTGCCAGCAGCTTAGTTGACCAATACAATGAGCAGTTCTTC
CDR3: CASSLVDQYNEQFF

size: -
D: -
V: TRBV6-5
J: TRBJ1-5
DNA: TGTGCCAGCAGTTCTACCGTTCTAAGGTCGGTCAATCAGCCCCAGCATTTT
CDR3: CASSSTVLRSVNQPQHF

size: -
D: -
V: TRBV5-4
J: TRBJ2-2
DNA: TGTGCCAGCAGCATAAGCACATTCTCCGGACCCGGGGAGCTGTTTTTT
CDR3: CASSISTFSGPGELFF

size: once
D: -
V: TRBV5-4
J: TRBJ2-7
DNA: TGTGCCAGCAGCTCAGTTCCTACTGAGCAGTACTTC
CDR3: CASSSVPTEQYF

size: -
D: -
V: TRBV10-3
J: TRBJ1-1
DNA: TGTGCCATCAGCCTACAAGAGGGCCCGAACACTGAAGCTTTCTTT
CDR3: CAISLQEGPNTEAFF

size: many
D: -
V: TRBV7-8
J: TRBJ1-4
DNA: TGTGCCAGCAGCTTAAGAGGGGCTTTTTTCGAAAAACTGTTTTTT
CDR3: CASSLRGAFFEKLFF

size: few
D: TRBD1
V: TRBV7-9
J: TRBJ1-2
DNA: TGTGCCAGCAGCTCGACAGGGGATAGCTATGGCTACACCTTC
CDR3: CASSSTGDSYGYTF

size: few
D: -
V: TRBV10-3
J: TRBJ2-3
DNA: TGTGCCATCTCCTCCCCACGAGATACGCAGTATTTT
CDR3: CAISSPRDTQYF

size: many
D: TRBD1
V: TRBV7-9
J: TRBJ2-7
DNA: TGTGCCAGCAGCCCCTCTCGGGGCAGGGGGTCCTACGAGCAGTACTTC
CDR3: CASSPSRGRGSYEQYF

size: many
D: -
V: TRBV11-2
J: TRBJ2-3
DNA: TGTGCCAGCAGCACAAATCAGGGAGGCACAGATACGCAGTATTTT
CDR3: CASSTNQGGTDTQYF

size: few
D: -
V: TRBV6-8
J: TRBJ1-2
DNA: TGTGCCAGCAGAAACCTAGACAGTTTTCGAAACTATGGCTACACCTTC
CDR3: CASRNLDSFRNYGYTF

size: few
D: -
V: TRBV28
J: TRBJ1-1
DNA: TGTGCCAGCTTAGACAGTCCCACTGAAGCTTTCTTT
CDR3: CASLDSPTEAFF

size: many
D: -
V: TRBV12-3/TRBV12-4
J: TRBJ2-1
DNA: TGTGCCAGCACCCGAGGCTACAATGAGCAGTTCTTC
CDR3: CASTRGYNEQFF

size: few
D: TRBD1
V: TRBV15
J: TRBJ1-2
DNA: TGTGCCACCAGCCCGCCTGACAGGGTCTATGGCTACACCTTC
CDR3: CATSPPDRVYGYTF

size: few
D: TRBD1
V: TRBV20-1
J: TRBJ1-5
DNA: TGCAGTGCTAGAGATCCGGACAGGGGGTCGTATCAGCCCCAGCATTTT
CDR3: CSARDPDRGSYQPQHF

size: many
D: -
V: TRBV28
J: TRBJ2-1
DNA: TGTGCCAGCAGGGCCTCCCTAGCGACCCACTACAATGAGCAGTTCTTC
CDR3: CASRASLATHYNEQFF

size: -
D: -
V: TRBV24-1
J: TRBJ1-1
DNA: TGTGCCACCAGTGCCGCAAGCGGGAACACTGAAGCTTTCTTT
CDR3: CATSAASGNTEAFF

size: once
D: -
V: TRBV6-1
J: TRBJ2-7
DNA: TGTGCCAGCAATGAACTAGAAATCTACGAGCAGTACTTC
CDR3: CASNELEIYEQYF

size: many
D: -
V: TRBV7-3
J: TRBJ2-1
DNA: TGTGCCAGCAGCCCCCAGGGCCGGGGGTTTAACCGCAATGAGCAGTTCTTC
CDR3: CASSPQGRGFNRNEQFF

size: many
D: TRBD2
V: TRBV10-2
J: TRBJ2-1
DNA: TGCGCCACCCTGGGCGGGGGAGATTACAATGAGCAGTTCTTC
CDR3: CATLGGGDYNEQFF

size: few
D: -
V: TRBV4-1
J: TRBJ2-5
DNA: TGCGCCAGCAGCCAGGCAGGGGTGGAGACCCAGTACTTC
CDR3: CASSQAGVETQYF

size: many
D: -
V: TRBV7-9
J: TRBJ2-2
DNA: TGTGCCAGCAGCCGGACGGCGAACACCGGGGAGCTGTTTTTT
CDR3: CASSRTANTGELFF

size: many
D: TRBD1
V: TRBV7-3
J: TRBJ1-5
DNA: TGTGCCAGCAGCCAATGCCCACAGGGGGCGCTTGGCTCCCCTCCCTTGACCAATCAGCCCCAGCATTTT
CDR3: CASSQCPQGALGSPPLTNQPQHF

size: many
D: -
V: TRBV12-3/TRBV12-4
J: TRBJ1-5
DNA: TGTGCCAGCAGTCCCGGGGGAGGGGATGGTCAGCCCCAGCATTTT
CDR3: CASSPGGGDGQPQHF

size: many
D: -
V: TRBV7-2
J: TRBJ2-7
DNA: TGTGCCAGCAGCCCCTCGAGCGGTTCATCCTACGAGCAGTACTTC
CDR3: CASSPSSGSSYEQYF

size: many
D: -
V: TRBV7-3
J: TRBJ2-1
DNA: TGTGCCAGCAGCTCAGGGGCAGGCTCCAATGAGCAGTTCTTC
CDR3: CASSSGAGSNEQFF

size: few
D: TRBD2
V: TRBV9
J: TRBJ2-5
DNA: TGTGCCAGCAGCGTAGGGGGGACTAGAAAAGAGACCCAGTACTTC
CDR3: CASSVGGTRKETQYF

size: few
D: -
V: TRBV6-5
J: TRBJ1-1
DNA: TGTGCCAGCAGTTACGAGAGGGAGGAGATGAACACTGAAGCTTTCTTT
CDR3: CASSYEREEMNTEAFF

size: few
D: TRBD1
V: TRBV6-5
J: TRBJ2-7
DNA: TGTGCCAGCAGTTACACCTCCCGGGACAGCTACGAGCAGTACTTC
CDR3: CASSYTSRDSYEQYF

size: many
D: -
V: TRBV12-3/TRBV12-4
J: TRBJ2-5
DNA: TGTGCCAGCGGGGGAGAACAAGAGACCCAGTACTTC
CDR3: CASGGEQETQYF

size: many
D: TRBD2
V: TRBV7-3
J: TRBJ2-1
DNA: TGTGCCAGCAGCTTATTGCCTAGCGGGAGGGCCGCCGCCATCAATGAGCAGTTCTTC
CDR3: CASSLLPSGRAAAINEQFF

size: -
D: -
V: TRBV6-5
J: TRBJ2-5
DNA: TGTGCCAGCAGTACGACCCGGACAGAACAAGAGACCCAGTACTTC
CDR3: CASSTTRTEQETQYF

size: -
D: TRBD1
V: TRBV11-2
J: TRBJ2-7
DNA: TGTGCCAGCGGCGACAGGGGCGAGACCTACGAGCAGTACTTC
CDR3: CASGDRGETYEQYF

size: once
D: -
V: TRBV7-9
J: TRBJ1-4
DNA: TGTACCAGCAGCTTTGGTCCGCAGGGGACGAATGAAAAACTGTTTTTT
CDR3: CTSSFGPQGTNEKLFF

size: few
D: TRBD2
V: TRBV5-4
J: TRBJ2-7
DNA: TGTGCCTCACAGGCGGGGGAGGCCTACGAGCAGTACTTC
CDR3: CASQAGEAYEQYF

size: few
D: -
V: TRBV7-9
J: TRBJ2-1
DNA: TGTGCCAGCAACCTCTACAATGAGCAGTTCTTC
CDR3: CASNLYNEQFF